Presented here are 7 T cell receptor beta chains from one specimen sequenced in a study of OX40 agonist ivuxolimab in advanced cancers. Sequencing was performed with immunoSEQ multiplex PCR; in TCRdb, only in-frame clones are kept and a portion is missing. The sample lists about 50,000 clones, around nine tenths occurring once. Material: CD4+ or CD8+ T cells sorted from blood, obtained in a trial of the OX40 agonist ivuxolimab. The source is an adult with an advanced solid tumor such as melanoma, head and neck, liver or kidney cancer.

V and J are TRBV7-9 and TRBJ2-1; D is unclear. CDR3 size: 11 residues. Germline V CDR1 and CDR2: SEHNR, FQNEAQ (reference sequence). V shed 4 bases and J shed 7 bases, with 5 bases lying between them. CDR3: CASSSRNEQFF. CDR3 DNA sequence: TGTGCCAGCAGCTCACGAAATGAGCAGTTCTTC.

In this sample, this clone turned up a few times. This rearrangement joins TRBV9 to TRBJ1-2; D unclear. Trimming left V 3 bases short and J 7 bases short, with 19 bases between. Germline CDR1 SGDLS, CDR2 YYNGEE. The CDR3 runs 15 residues. The CDR3 spells CASSEPGSKGGGYTF. CDR3 nucleotide sequence: TGTGCCAGCAGCGAACCGGGCTCCAAGGGTGGTGGCTACACCTTC. The full variable domain, with the rest looked up from reference TRBV9 and TRBJ1-2, is DSGVTQTPKHLITATGQRVTLRCSPRSGDLSVYWYQQSLDQGLQFLIQYYNGEERAKGNILERFSAQQFPDLHSELNLSSLELGDSALYFCASSEPGSKGGGYTFGSGTRLTVV.

V and J are TRBV6-1 and TRBJ2-3; tentative D call: TRBD1 (6 bases). The germline gives CDR1 MNHNS, CDR2 SASEGT. CDR3 length: 18 residues. V was trimmed by 2 bases and J by 1 base, leaving 19 bases between them. The CDR3 protein is CASSELNRQGRGTDTQYF. CDR3 coding DNA: TGTGCCAGCAGTGAACTCAATCGGCAGGGGAGAGGCACAGATACGCAGTATTTT.

The chain recombines TRBV6-1 with TRBJ2-1; TRBD1 agrees at 8 bases. CDR1 and CDR2 from the germline V gene are MNHNS and SASEGT. The V gene end was trimmed by 3 bases and the J gene end by 10 bases; junction bases not matched to a gene: 8. CDR3 size: 14 residues. CDR3 in amino acids: CASSDWTGRNEQFF. CDR3 nucleotide sequence: TGTGCCAGCAGTGATTGGACAGGGCGGAACGAGCAGTTCTTC.

The chain employs TRBV6-1 and TRBJ2-3; 10 bases line up with TRBD2. Germline trimming cut 4 bases from V and 4 bases from J; bases unmatched to any gene: 8. The CDR3 length is 16 residues. CDR1 and CDR2 from the germline V gene are MNHNS and SASEGT. The CDR3 is CASSGRAGGPPDTQYF. CDR3 sequence (DNA): TGTGCCAGCAGTGGGCGAGCGGGGGGGCCCCCAGATACGCAGTATTTT.

The V gene is TRBV2, the J gene TRBJ2-5, with 12 bases aligning to TRBD2. V trimming: 3 bases; J trimming: 5 bases; junction bases outside the gene matches: 7. This CDR3 has 16 residues. Germline V CDR1 and CDR2: SNHLY, FYNNEI. DNA for the CDR3: TGTGCCAGCAGTGACGGCCTAGCGGGGGGGCGTGAGACCCAGTACTTC. It encodes CASSDGLAGGRETQYF.

The chain combines TRBV6-6 with TRBJ1-2; D not certain. CDR1 and CDR2 (germline): MNHNY, SVGAGI (reference sequence). Trimming removed 0 bases from V and 5 bases from J, with 10 bases in between. The CDR3 consists of 14 residues. The CDR3 DNA is TGTGCCAGCAGTTACTCAGGGTTTCGATATGGCTACACCTTC. Translating gives CASSYSGFRYGYTF.